The 21 T cell receptor beta chains in this list originate from one sample, sequenced in a study of T-cell reconstitution after alpha-beta-depleted transplantation in children. Construction of the TCRbeta library involved unique molecular identifiers. One entry per CDR3 protein, called by TCRdb with MiXCR from the PCR reads. Of roughly 350,000 distinct CDR3 sequences listed, around 15% are singletons. Sequenced material: PBMCs, mostly from graft donor cells, taken 360 days after TCRalphabeta/CD19-depleted stem cell transplant. The receptors originated from a male patient aged 2 to 10 who had a stem cell transplant for acute lymphoblastic leukemia, so the T cells may come from the graft donor.

The V and J genes are TRBV27 and TRBJ2-5, with TRBD1 matching 11 bases. V dropped 3 bases and J dropped 2; count of bases not matched to a gene: 5. The CDR3 contains 16 residues. In germline, CDR1 is MNHEY, CDR2 SMNVEV (reference sequence). The CDR3 reads CASSFLRDRGQETQYF. The CDR3 coding sequence is TGTGCCAGCAGTTTCCTCCGGGACAGGGGGCAAGAGACCCAGTACTTC.

This clonotype has ten or more counts. The gene calls are TRBV9 and TRBJ2-1; TRBD1 aligns across 7 bases. CDR1 and CDR2 from the germline V gene are SGDLS and YYNGEE. The CDR3 contains 13 residues. Losses at the gene ends were 2 bases for V and 4 bases for J; bases not matched to a gene: 0. The CDR3 reads CASSVGQYNEQFF. CDR3 in DNA: TGTGCCAGCAGCGTGGGACAGTACAATGAGCAGTTCTTC.

The chain employs TRBV30 and TRBJ1-1; TRBD1 is a possible D gene (6 bases). Germline V lookup: CDR1 GTSNPN, CDR2 SVGIG (reference sequence). CDR3 size: 13 residues. V lost 2 bases and J lost 4, with 11 bases in between. This CDR3 reads CAWSITGSTEAFF. CDR3 nucleotide sequence: TGTGCCTGGAGTATCACAGGGAGCACTGAAGCTTTCTTT.

The chain links TRBV15 to TRBJ2-2, with D uncertain. The CDR3 length is 14 residues. The V end was cut by 0 bases, the J end by 5 bases, with 7 bases between. Germline CDR1 and CDR2: LNHNV and YYDKDF (reference sequence). CDR3 region: CATSRDLETGELFF. The CDR3 DNA reads as TGTGCCACCAGCAGAGATCTTGAGACCGGGGAGCTGTTTTTT.

At least ten counts were recorded for this clonotype. The CDR3 coding sequence is TGCAGTGCTAGCGGCCAGCGGGGAAACATTCAGTACTTC. It codes for CSASGQRGNIQYF. This sequence joins TRBV20-1 and TRBJ2-4; 7 bases align to TRBD2. The CDR3 covers 13 residues. Per germline, CDR1 DFQATT and CDR2 SNEGSKA (reference sequence). Unmatched junction bases numbered 5, after V lost 3 bases and J lost 6 bases.

The gene calls are TRBV20-1 and TRBJ2-1; 10 bases align to TRBD2. Trimming removed 1 base from V and 7 bases from J; junction bases left unmatched: 7. CDR1 is DFQATT, CDR2 SNEGSKA, per germline (reference sequence). CDR3 length: 15 residues. CDR3 residues: CSARASGRAWNEQFF. The CDR3 DNA follows: TGCAGTGCTAGAGCGAGCGGGAGGGCTTGGAATGAGCAGTTCTTC.

This chain uses TRBV28 with TRBJ1-4; D might be TRBD1 (5 bases). The V and J ends lost 8 bases and 9 bases respectively, with 16 bases between them. The CDR3 consists of 13 residues. Germline CDR1 and CDR2: MDHEN and SYDVKM. CDR3 bases: TGTGCCAGCGAAAACACAGCGGACAAAAAACTGTTTTTT. It yields the protein CASENTADKKLFF.

The chain has TRBV27 and TRBJ2-7; D possibly corresponds to TRBD1 (6 bases). V shed 4 bases and J shed 6 bases, with 13 bases lying between them. The CDR3 totals 13 residues. Germline values: CDR1 MNHEY, CDR2 SMNVEV (reference sequence). CDR3 sequence: CASSYTGTSEQYF. The CDR3 region has the DNA TGTGCCAGCAGTTACACAGGGACGAGCGAGCAGTACTTC.

A few counts support this clonotype. The rearrangement joins TRBV4-1 to TRBJ2-5, with D perhaps assigned TRBD1 or TRBD2 (5 bases each). Trimming left V 4 bases short and J 0 bases short, with 12 bases between. The CDR3 totals 15 residues. CDR1 and CDR2 from the germline V gene are MGHRA and YSYEKL. CDR3 loop: CASSRGDGYQETQYF. CDR3 coding DNA: TGCGCCAGCAGCCGAGGGGACGGATACCAAGAGACCCAGTACTTC.

CDR3 loop: CASSLADRKPYEQYF. CDR3 in DNA: TGTGCCAGCAGCTTAGCGGACAGGAAACCCTACGAGCAGTACTTC. The rearrangement uses TRBV7-2 and TRBJ2-7; 7 positions match TRBD1. V dropped 0 bases and J dropped 2; count of bases not matched to a gene: 4. Germline V CDR1 and CDR2: SGHTA, FQGNSA. The CDR3 contains 15 residues.

The chain combines TRBV7-2 with TRBJ2-1; D possibly corresponds to TRBD1 (7 bases). The V gene lost 0 bases and the J gene lost 2 bases, with 14 bases spanning the gap. This CDR3 region has 17 residues. The germline gives CDR1 SGHTA, CDR2 FQGNSA. CDR3 nucleotide sequence: TGTGCCAGCAGCTTAGCGCGGGACAGCGGGCCCTACAATGAGCAGTTCTTC. It translates to CASSLARDSGPYNEQFF.

The gene calls are TRBV7-6 and TRBJ2-1; 8 bases agree with TRBD2. The J segment lost 2 bases and the V segment lost 7 bases, leaving 7 bases of the junction unmatched. Germline loops: CDR1 SGHVS, CDR2 FNYEAQ. The CDR3 covers 15 residues. The CDR3 loop reads CASTLGGLAYNEQFF. The CDR3 bases are TGTGCCAGCACCCTAGGGGGACTAGCCTACAATGAGCAGTTCTTC.

The CDR3 sequence: CSATQGTYEQYF. In DNA, the CDR3 is TGCAGCGCAACACAGGGGACCTACGAGCAGTACTTC. The V gene is TRBV29-1, the J gene TRBJ2-7; 7 bases map to TRBD1. Losses at the gene ends were 7 bases for V and 2 bases for J; bases not matched to a gene: 5. This CDR3 is built from 12 residues. Germline CDR1 is SQVTM and CDR2 is ANQGSEA.

This clonotype was detected many times. V and J are TRBV2 and TRBJ2-5, with unresolved D. V was pared by 5 bases and J by 3 bases, with 10 bases between. Germline CDR1 and CDR2: SNHLY and FYNNEI. The CDR3 spans 13 residues. CDR3 in amino acids: CASSPRIEETQYF. As DNA, the CDR3 is TGTGCCAGCAGTCCACGCATTGAAGAGACCCAGTACTTC.

This chain connects TRBV20-1 to TRBJ1-3; D might be TRBD1 (5 bases). V was clipped by 5 bases and J by 0 bases, with 11 bases between them. The germline V gene has CDR1 DFQATT and CDR2 SNEGSKA (reference sequence). The CDR3 is 14 residues long. For the CDR3, the DNA is TGCAGTGCTGGGGACCGTCTCTCTGGAAACACCATATATTTT. This gives the protein CSAGDRLSGNTIYF.

The chain joins TRBV6-5 to TRBJ2-3; TRBD1 matches at 7 bases. The CDR3 loop spans 17 amino acids. From germline, CDR1 is MNHEY and CDR2 SVGAGI. V dropped 0 bases and J dropped 0; count of bases not matched to a gene: 6. CDR3: CASSYSGQSHSTDTQYF. CDR3 DNA sequence: TGTGCCAGCAGTTACTCGGGACAGAGCCATAGCACAGATACGCAGTATTTT.

The rearrangement uses TRBV20-1 and TRBJ1-1, with D possibly TRBD1 on 6 matching bases. Germline-derived CDR1 and CDR2 are DFQATT and SNEGSKA (reference sequence). The CDR3 length is 17 residues. The CDR3 is CREERGATACMNTEAFF. The CDR3 DNA sequence: TGCAGAGAAGAAAGGGGGGCGACCGCCTGTATGAACACTGAAGCTTTCTTT.

In its sample, this clonotype was seen once. The chain uses TRBV7-8 and TRBJ2-1; 7 bases fit TRBD1. The trim removed 6 bases at V and 0 bases at J, leaving 5 bases unmatched. The germline gives CDR1 SGHVS, CDR2 FQNEAQ. There are 15 residues in the CDR3. The CDR3 reads CASRGGSSSYNEQFF. The DNA of the CDR3 is TGTGCCAGCAGAGGGGGCTCAAGCTCCTACAATGAGCAGTTCTTC.

The sample holds a few counts of this clonotype. The V and J genes are TRBV20-1 and TRBJ1-1, with TRBD1 as a possible D gene (5 bases). The length of the CDR3 is 11 residues. Germline assignment: CDR1 DFQATT and CDR2 SNEGSKA (reference sequence). CDR3 nucleotide sequence: TGCATCACAGGCTTGAACACTGAAGCTTTCTTT. It translates to CITGLNTEAFF.

The chain recombines TRBV12-3 or TRBV12-4 with TRBJ2-5; TRBD1 matches at 9 bases. The CDR3 runs to 15 residues. Unmatched junction bases numbered 3, after V lost 4 bases and J lost 0 bases. For the CDR3, the DNA is TGTGCCAGCAGTTCCCGGGACAGGGACCAAGAGACCCAGTACTTC. Translating it yields CASSSRDRDQETQYF.

This clonotype was counted a few times. The V call is TRBV29-1, the J call TRBJ1-5, with D maybe TRBD1 (6 bases). V was trimmed by 4 bases and J by 2 bases, leaving 12 bases between them. CDR1 is SQVTM and CDR2 is ANQGSEA in the germline V gene. CDR3 length: 14 residues. The CDR3 protein is CSVGQGTGNQPQHF. DNA for the CDR3: TGCAGCGTTGGGCAGGGGACTGGCAATCAGCCCCAGCATTTT.